These T cell receptor beta chains were read from a single sample in a study of CD8 T cells in Susac syndrome. TCRdb processed the immunoSEQ multiplex PCR reads anew with MiXCR; each CDR3 protein has one entry. This table holds about 160,000 distinct CDR3 sequences, 95% to 97% found once. Sequenced material: CD4+ T cells from PBMCs. These receptors all stem from a human donor with Susac syndrome. Each CDR3 is given with its conserved first and last residue. D genes are given only for firm matches. Clone size is shown for a subset of rows, as once, few, many or a class of expanded clone.

j_call clone_size v_call d_call cdr3_nt cdr3_aa
TRBJ2-1 . TRBV14 . TGTGCCAGCAGCCAAGAGCGCGGATCCTACAATGAGCAGTTCTTC CASSQERGSYNEQFF
TRBJ2-5 . TRBV30 . TGTGCCTGGAATCGACTAGGCCGAGAGGAGACCCAGTACTTC CAWNRLGREETQYF
TRBJ2-1 . TRBV7-9 . TGTGCCAGCACAATGAAGGATGAGCAGTTCTTC CASTMKDEQFF
TRBJ2-7 . TRBV29-1 . TGCAGCGTTGTAGAGGTCGGGCTTGGCGAGCAGTACTTC CSVVEVGLGEQYF
TRBJ2-3 . TRBV20-1 TRBD2 TGCAGTGCTAACGGACTAGCGGCGCTCACAGATACGCAGTATTTT CSANGLAALTDTQYF
TRBJ2-5 once TRBV7-8 . TGTGCCACTTCGCCCGGAATCCAGGGGGAGACCCAGTACTTC CATSPGIQGETQYF
TRBJ1-1 . TRBV30 . TGTGCCTGGAGCTTTGGACAGTCGAACACTGAAGCTTTCTTT CAWSFGQSNTEAFF
TRBJ1-4 . TRBV12-3/TRBV12-4 . TGTGCCAGCTCGAGGAGGGGAGAAAAACTGTTTTTT CASSRRGEKLFF
TRBJ2-4 . TRBV6-2/TRBV6-3 . TGTGCCAGCAGTTATCCTGCCACCAAAAACATTCAGTACTTC CASSYPATKNIQYF
TRBJ2-2 . TRBV15 TRBD1 TGTGCCACCAGCAGAGACCGGACAGGGACCGGGGAGCTGTTTTTT CATSRDRTGTGELFF
TRBJ1-3 . TRBV29-1 . TGCAGCGTTGAACGGACCCTCTCTGGAAACACCATATATTTT CSVERTLSGNTIYF
TRBJ2-1 . TRBV30 TRBD1 TGTGCCTGGAGTGTCGGGACAGGGAACAACAATGAGCAGTTCTTC CAWSVGTGNNNEQFF
TRBJ2-5 . TRBV7-8 . TGTGCCAACGGAGCCGGGGAGGCAGAGACCCAGTACTTC CANGAGEAETQYF